This T cell receptor beta chain was identified during a study of T cells after yellow fever vaccination. Findings of the study overall: Abundant bulk-population clonotypes could contaminate the FACS-sorted repertoires.

Many counts were recorded for this clonotype. As yet, its antigen is unknown. The germline CDR1 and CDR2 sequences are SGHTA and FQGTGA. Between the trimmed V and J ends, which lost 3 bases and 5 bases, there was a span of 13 bases. There are 14 residues in the CDR3. Template switching by 5'RACE produced TCR cDNA, adding a universal primer site and UMIs. MiXCR, applied by TCRdb to the 5' RACE reads, yields one record per CDR3 protein. The sample records roughly 120,000 distinct CDR3 sequences, 5.5% to 8% being singletons. The sequences come from CD4+ T cells sorted from PBMCs, collected 35 to 50 days after the first yellow fever vaccination. This sequence joins TRBV7-3 and TRBJ1-1; perhaps TRBD1 as D (6 bases). This TCR was recovered from a man between 18 and 35 years old who received the YFV17D yellow fever vaccine. The CDR3 loop is CASSFGQGRTEAFF. CDR3 DNA sequence: TGTGCCAGCAGCTTTGGTCAGGGGAGAACTGAAGCTTTCTTT.